This T cell receptor (beta chain) emerged from a study of shared clonotypes between healthy human individuals. CDR3 length: 14 residues. Germline V CDR1 and CDR2: SNHLY, FYNNEI. V was trimmed by 7 bases and J by 0 bases, leaving 13 bases between them. Measured with immunoSEQ multiplex PCR; TCRdb has only the in-frame clones, and not every one. The sample lists more than 1,200,000 clones; approximately 98.5% were seen once. V usage is TRBV2 and J usage is TRBJ2-7; D could derive from TRBD1 or TRBD2 (5 bases each). This receptor was taken from a man aged 30 to 45 in good health. The sample consisted of naive CD4+ T cells sorted from blood. Subset described: CD45RA+ positively selected. The CDR3 DNA is TGTGCCAGCATCCGGGACGGACCCTCCTACGAGCAGTACTTC. Protein: CASIRDGPSYEQYF.